This is a list of T cell receptor beta chains from one sample in a study of blood T cell repertoires in COVID-19. The assay was immunoSEQ multiplex PCR, and TCRdb's table has in-frame clones only and misses some. The table lists tens of thousands of clones, around 88% of them singletons. Sequencing was carried out using peripheral blood. These TCRs come from a man between 60 and 70 years old with acute or convalescent COVID-19. Each CDR3 is given with its conserved first and last residue. A D gene is named only where the DNA matches it firmly. Size is stated for part of the rows, as once, few or many counts, or as a class when the clone is expanded.

NA	TRBV24-1	NA	TRBJ1-1	CATSGGGPITEAFF	TGTGCCACCAGTGGCGGCGGGCCGATCACTGAAGCTTTCTTT
NA	TRBV27	NA	TRBJ1-1	CASSLYTGQGEAFF	TGTGCCAGCAGTTTATATACGGGCCAGGGTGAAGCTTTCTTT
NA	TRBV9	NA	TRBJ1-5	CASSVMADSNQPQHF	TGTGCCAGCAGCGTCATGGCAGATAGCAATCAGCCCCAGCATTTT
TRBD2	TRBV2	NA	TRBJ2-1	CASWSGRDYNEQFF	TGTGCCAGCTGGAGCGGGAGGGACTACAATGAGCAGTTCTTC
NA	TRBV5-1	NA	TRBJ2-5	CASSLAPGALQETQYF	TGCGCCAGCAGCTTGGCCCCAGGGGCCCTCCAAGAGACCCAGTACTTC
TRBD1	TRBV18	NA	TRBJ2-1	CASSRGHNEQFF	TGTGCCAGCTCAAGGGGGCACAATGAGCAGTTCTTC
NA	TRBV2	NA	TRBJ1-1	CASRDQGFTEAFF	TGTGCCAGCAGGGACCAGGGATTCACTGAAGCTTTCTTT
TRBD2	TRBV5-1	NA	TRBJ2-3	CASSLDGGRADTQYF	TGCGCCAGCAGCTTGGATGGCGGGAGGGCGGATACGCAGTATTTT
NA	TRBV29-1	NA	TRBJ2-6	CSVQVESGANVLTF	TGCAGCGTTCAAGTCGAGTCTGGGGCCAACGTCCTGACTTTC
NA	TRBV3-1/TRBV3-2	NA	TRBJ2-7	CASSQAGLRYEQYF	TGTGCCAGCAGCCAAGCTGGGCTCCGATACGAGCAGTACTTC
TRBD2	TRBV6-4	NA	TRBJ2-3	CASSERGLAGGTDTQYF	TGTGCCAGCAGTGAGCGGGGACTAGCGGGAGGGACAGATACGCAGTATTTT
NA	TRBV9	NA	TRBJ2-1	CASSPGDSSSYNEQFF	TGTGCCAGCAGCCCCGGAGACTCTAGCTCCTACAATGAGCAGTTCTTC
NA	TRBV28	NA	TRBJ1-1	CASSLGRMNTEAFF	TGTGCCAGCAGTTTAGGGAGAATGAACACTGAAGCTTTCTTT
NA	TRBV7-8	NA	TRBJ2-1	CASSLKLGEEREQFF	TGTGCCAGCAGCTTAAAGTTGGGGGAGGAGAGGGAGCAGTTCTTC
NA	TRBV12-3/TRBV12-4	NA	TRBJ1-2	CASPGGNYGYTF	TGTGCCTCCCCCGGGGGGAACTATGGCTACACCTTC
TRBD2	TRBV20-1	few	TRBJ2-5	CSASGGTSGWGQETQYF	TGCAGTGCTAGTGGGGGGACTAGCGGGTGGGGACAAGAGACCCAGTACTTC
NA	TRBV7-2	NA	TRBJ2-5	CASGEDGRRGETQYF	TGTGCCAGCGGGGAGGATGGGAGGAGAGGAGAGACCCAGTACTTC
TRBD1	TRBV6-5	NA	TRBJ1-1	CASSLDRFVNTEAFF	TGTGCCAGCAGTTTGGACAGGTTCGTGAACACTGAAGCTTTCTTT
TRBD1	TRBV7-9	NA	TRBJ2-2	CASSFQTGSDGELFF	TGTGCCAGCAGCTTCCAGACAGGGTCTGACGGGGAGCTGTTTTTT
TRBD1	TRBV6-4	NA	TRBJ1-1	CASSPDRASTEAFF	TGTGCCAGCAGTCCAGACAGGGCTTCGACTGAAGCTTTCTTT
TRBD1	TRBV28	NA	TRBJ1-1	CASSSPGTGNTEAFF	TGTGCCAGCAGTTCCCCCGGGACAGGGAACACTGAAGCTTTCTTT
NA	TRBV9	NA	TRBJ1-6	CASSVAGGGNSPLHF	TGTGCCAGCAGCGTAGCGGGGGGAGGTAATTCACCCCTCCACTTT
TRBD2	TRBV15	NA	TRBJ2-5	CATSRRRAGVQETQYF	TGTGCCACCAGCCGGCGACGGGCGGGAGTTCAAGAGACCCAGTACTTC
TRBD1	TRBV30	NA	TRBJ1-1	CAWSPRDRGTNTEAFF	TGTGCCTGGAGCCCCCGGGACAGGGGCACGAACACTGAAGCTTTCTTT
NA	TRBV2	NA	TRBJ2-7	CASEANYLTYEQYF	TGTGCCAGTGAGGCTAACTACCTTACCTACGAGCAGTACTTC
NA	TRBV18	NA	TRBJ1-3	CASSASGPPSGNTIYF	TGTGCCAGCTCAGCATCAGGCCCCCCCTCTGGAAACACCATATATTTT
TRBD2	TRBV3-1/TRBV3-2	NA	TRBJ2-1	CASSRKRESYNEQFF	TGTGCCAGCAGCCGAAAGCGGGAGTCCTACAATGAGCAGTTCTTC
NA	TRBV2	NA	TRBJ1-5	CASSVQGPGQPQHF	TGTGCCAGCAGTGTCCAGGGGCCGGGGCAGCCCCAGCATTTT
TRBD1	TRBV10-2	NA	TRBJ2-2	CASWTGRNQGTGELFF	TGCGCCAGTTGGACAGGGAGAAACCAGGGGACCGGGGAGCTGTTTTTT
NA	TRBV19	NA	TRBJ1-1	CASSIMAGDKARNTEAFF	TGTGCCAGTAGTATAATGGCGGGGGACAAAGCTAGGAACACTGAAGCTTTCTTT
NA	TRBV6-1	NA	TRBJ2-7	CASSEKARLYEQYF	TGTGCCAGCAGTGAAAAGGCTAGGCTGTACGAGCAGTACTTC
NA	TRBV30	NA	TRBJ2-1	CAWSRRGRYEQFF	TGTGCCTGGAGTCGGCGGGGGCGCTATGAGCAGTTCTTC
NA	TRBV18	NA	TRBJ2-1	CASLGGVYDEQFF	TGTGCCAGCTTAGGGGGGGTCTACGATGAGCAGTTCTTC
TRBD1	TRBV6-5	NA	TRBJ2-6	CATEGGDRVSVLTF	TGTGCCACCGAGGGAGGGGACAGGGTGTCAGTCCTGACTTTC
NA	TRBV18	NA	TRBJ1-2	CASSPDPSGYGYTF	TGTGCCAGCTCACCAGACCCATCGGGCTATGGCTACACCTTC
NA	TRBV6-2/TRBV6-3	NA	TRBJ1-4	CASSRVAGTNEKLFF	TGTGCCAGCAGCCGTGTGGCGGGAACTAATGAAAAACTGTTTTTT
TRBD2	TRBV14	NA	TRBJ2-3	CASSQGLAGGTQYF	TGTGCCAGCAGCCAAGGTCTAGCGGGAGGAACGCAGTATTTT
TRBD1	TRBV5-1	NA	TRBJ2-7	CASRDQGAAAKYF	TGCGCCAGCAGAGATCAGGGGGCGGCGGCGAAGTACTTC
NA	TRBV5-1	NA	TRBJ1-1	CASSELQGSGTEAFF	TGCGCCAGCAGCGAACTTCAGGGTTCGGGTACTGAAGCTTTCTTT
NA	TRBV7-8	NA	TRBJ1-1	CASSPLGNPNTEAFF	TGTGCCAGCAGCCCACTCGGTAATCCGAACACTGAAGCTTTCTTT
NA	TRBV2	NA	TRBJ2-7	CASRAPQGLGEQYF	TGTGCCAGCAGAGCTCCCCAGGGCCTCGGCGAGCAGTACTTC
NA	TRBV18	NA	TRBJ1-1	CASSRTPPGENTEAFF	TGTGCCAGCTCTCGGACCCCACCGGGAGAGAACACTGAAGCTTTCTTT
NA	TRBV18	NA	TRBJ1-1	CASSPNGETEAFF	TGTGCCAGCTCACCGAATGGGGAGACTGAAGCTTTCTTT
NA	TRBV5-1	once	TRBJ1-1	CASSFGGGGAPEAFF	TGCGCCAGCAGCTTCGGTGGCGGGGGGGCCCCTGAAGCTTTCTTT
NA	TRBV2	NA	TRBJ2-2	CASRVGTGELFF	TGTGCCAGCCGGGTTGGCACCGGGGAGCTGTTTTTT
TRBD2	TRBV18	NA	TRBJ2-7	CASSPAAGGPYEQYF	TGTGCCAGCTCACCAGCAGCGGGAGGGCCCTACGAGCAGTACTTC
TRBD2	TRBV4-1	NA	TRBJ2-7	CASSRSGLASSSYEQYF	TGCGCCAGCAGCCGGTCCGGACTAGCGTCGAGCTCCTACGAGCAGTACTTC
NA	TRBV11-1	NA	TRBJ1-1	CASSLAEATEAFF	TGTGCCAGCAGCTTAGCGGAGGCCACTGAAGCTTTCTTT
NA	TRBV18	NA	TRBJ2-2	CASSPQQYTGELFF	TGTGCCAGCTCACCCCAACAGTACACCGGGGAGCTGTTTTTT
NA	TRBV10-3	NA	TRBJ2-5	CAISERGGKGEETQYF	TGTGCCATCAGTGAACGGGGCGGGAAAGGAGAGGAGACCCAGTACTTC
TRBD2	TRBV28	NA	TRBJ2-2	CASSFPLAGALDTGELFF	TGTGCCAGCAGTTTCCCACTAGCGGGAGCTCTTGACACCGGGGAGCTGTTTTTT